This TCR beta chain appears in the sequencing data of a study of cytomegalovirus exposure and HLA in healthy donors. In the study overall: Earlier, fewer than 130 million unique TCR beta sequences were recovered from roughly 180 million T cells by an analysis. Study-wide results and caveats: Productive rates of about 90% or about 30% were seen for most TCR beta V segments in an earlier analysis.

CDR3 length equals 15 residues. V lost 5 bases and J lost 7, with 21 bases in between. Germline V gene sequence: CDR1 SEHNR, CDR2 FQNEAQ (reference sequence). PCR was performed using 60 Vbeta and 13 Jbeta primers. Assay: immunoSEQ multiplex PCR; the TCRdb copy retains only in-frame clones and omits some. The data hold about 110,000 clones, with around 80% observed a single time. The donors comprised healthy bone marrow donors. In this sample, this clone turned up once. Its antigen is undetermined. The sample taken for sequencing was PBMCs. This sequence joins TRBV7-9 and TRBJ2-7; possible D gene TRBD2, 7 bases. This TCR derives from a man in his forties in good health and CMV-seronegative. CDR3 sequence reads: CASSRGERGQREQYF. CDR3 in DNA: TGTGCCAGCAGCCGGGGGGAACGGGGGCAAAGGGAGCAGTACTTC.